These T cell receptor beta chains were read from a single sample in a study of blood T cell repertoires in COVID-19. Profiling relied on immunoSEQ multiplex PCR, and the TCRdb table lists in-frame clones only, not all of them. The repertoire holds tens of thousands of clones, 80% to 90% seen once, with 2.5% to 3% in the top ten. Source material: peripheral blood. Receptors were obtained from a man of 80 years or more with acute or convalescent COVID-19. Both conserved end residues are part of each CDR3. A D gene is named only where the DNA matches it firmly. Only part of the rows carry a size: once, few, many, or a class if the clone is expanded.

TRBD2	TRBV9	18	-	TRBJ2-3	CASSVARISGGFTDTQYF	TGTGCCAGCAGCGTAGCTCGTATCAGCGGGGGGTTCACAGATACGCAGTATTTT
TRBD1	TRBV12-5	16	-	TRBJ1-1	CASDLRAGGAGTEAFF	TGTGCTAGTGACCTGAGGGCAGGGGGCGCGGGCACTGAAGCTTTCTTT
TRBD1	TRBV28	14	-	TRBJ1-2	CASSLVQGRYGYTF	TGTGCCAGCAGTTTGGTACAGGGGAGGTATGGCTACACCTTC
TRBD1	TRBV5-6	15	-	TRBJ1-4	CASSLPGTGGEKLFF	TGTGCCAGCAGCTTACCCGGGACAGGGGGTGAAAAACTGTTTTTT
-	TRBV6-2/TRBV6-3	15	-	TRBJ1-4	CASSYGQRANEKLFF	TGTGCCAGCAGTTACGGACAGAGGGCTAATGAAAAACTGTTTTTT
TRBD1	TRBV28	14	-	TRBJ1-1	CASCHPDRGTEAFF	TGTGCCAGCTGCCACCCGGACAGGGGCACTGAAGCTTTCTTT
TRBD1	TRBV6-5	14	-	TRBJ1-1	CASNLIQGMGEAFF	TGTGCCAGCAACCTAATACAGGGGATGGGAGAAGCTTTCTTT
TRBD1	TRBV10-3	15	-	TRBJ2-3	CATHPQGRSPDTQYF	TGTGCCACCCACCCACAGGGGCGAAGTCCAGATACGCAGTATTTT
-	TRBV7-9	15	-	TRBJ1-3	CASSPQGGVGNTIYF	TGTGCCAGCAGCCCTCAAGGGGGTGTTGGAAACACCATATATTTT
-	TRBV6-5	16	-	TRBJ1-6	CASSYSAGRINSPLHF	TGTGCCAGCAGTTACTCAGCGGGACGGATTAATTCACCCCTCCACTTT
-	TRBV12-3/TRBV12-4	11	-	TRBJ1-1	CASSVQGEAFF	TGTGCCAGCAGTGTTCAGGGTGAAGCTTTCTTT
-	TRBV9	16	few	TRBJ1-6	CASSVVAGGGNSPLHF	TGTGCCAGCAGCGTAGTGGCTGGGGGCGGGAATTCACCCCTCCACTTT
TRBD1	TRBV6-2/TRBV6-3	15	few	TRBJ2-7	CASSYDRGLLYEQYF	TGTGCCAGCAGTTACGACAGGGGGCTTCTTTACGAGCAGTACTTC
-	TRBV5-1	11	-	TRBJ2-7	CASSSLYEQYF	TGCGCCAGCAGCTCACTCTACGAGCAGTACTTC
-	TRBV6-6	20	-	TRBJ1-5	CASSPRPQRIERLAGQPQHF	TGTGCCAGCAGTCCCCGACCTCAAAGGATTGAGCGCCTTGCCGGTCAGCCCCAGCATTTT
-	TRBV7-9	19	once	TRBJ2-2	CASSLLGLPGHANTGELFF	TGTGCCAGCAGCTTATTGGGTCTTCCGGGACACGCGAACACCGGGGAGCTGTTTTTT
TRBD2	TRBV5-4	16	-	TRBJ2-1	CASSDSGGYSYNEQFF	TGTGCCAGCAGCGATAGCGGGGGATACTCCTACAATGAGCAGTTCTTC
TRBD1	TRBV30	14	-	TRBJ1-1	CACGTGGLDTEAFF	TGTGCCTGCGGGACAGGGGGGTTAGACACTGAAGCTTTCTTT
-	TRBV11-1	15	few	TRBJ1-2	CASTSRRGAAGGYTF	TGTGCCAGCACCTCTCGGCGTGGCGCCGCGGGTGGCTACACCTTC
-	TRBV7-2	14	-	TRBJ2-1	CASSPARGLNEQFF	TGTGCCAGCAGCCCTGCTCGGGGGTTGAATGAGCAGTTCTTC
TRBD2	TRBV27	15	-	TRBJ2-7	CASSYLWGGIYEQYF	TGTGCCAGCAGTTATTTATGGGGGGGGATATACGAGCAGTACTTC
TRBD1	TRBV27	16	-	TRBJ2-7	CASSPGQGATPYEQYF	TGTGCCAGCAGTCCGGGACAGGGCGCGACCCCCTACGAGCAGTACTTC
-	TRBV18	13	-	TRBJ1-6	CASSLPSNSPLHF	TGTGCCAGCTCTCTACCCTCTAATTCACCCCTCCACTTT
TRBD2	TRBV6-6	15	-	TRBJ2-2	CASTISGGYTGELFF	TGTGCCAGCACAATAAGCGGGGGATACACCGGGGAGCTGTTTTTT
-	TRBV6-2/TRBV6-3	12	once	TRBJ2-7	CASSYPSYEQYF	TGTGCCAGCAGTTACCCTTCCTACGAGCAGTACTTC
TRBD1	TRBV7-9	15	once	TRBJ1-1	CASSLAPDRGRDAFF	TGTGCCAGCAGCTTAGCGCCAGACAGGGGGCGTGACGCTTTCTTT
-	TRBV2	11	few	TRBJ1-5	CASSDSQPQHF	TGTGCCAGCAGTGACAGTCAGCCCCAGCATTTT
TRBD1	TRBV3-1/TRBV3-2	14	-	TRBJ1-2	CASSQGTGGYGYTF	TGTGCCAGCAGCCAAGGTACAGGGGGCTACGGCTACACCTTC
-	TRBV5-1	16	-	TRBJ2-7	CASSLLVGTPKGEQYF	TGCGCCAGCAGCTTGCTGGTAGGGACACCCAAGGGCGAGCAGTACTTC
-	TRBV4-1	14	-	TRBJ2-7	CASSQPLQGSEQYF	TGCGCCAGTAGCCAACCTCTACAGGGTAGCGAGCAGTACTTC
-	TRBV5-1	16	-	TRBJ1-6	CASSLGQAPYNSPLHF	TGCGCCAGCAGCTTGGGGCAGGCCCCCTATAATTCACCCCTCCACTTT
TRBD2	TRBV6-5	14	-	TRBJ2-5	CASSSTSGVETQYF	TGTGCCAGCAGTTCAACTAGCGGGGTCGAGACCCAGTACTTC
TRBD1	TRBV6-5	14	-	TRBJ2-7	CASSFRGNAYEQYF	TGTGCCAGCAGTTTCAGGGGGAACGCCTACGAGCAGTACTTC